This record concerns one T cell receptor beta chain sequence. This sample is drawn from a study of cytomegalovirus exposure and HLA in healthy donors. Study-level background: For the approximately 420 genotyped donors, around 76% fell within the Caucasian-associated ancestry cluster.

V trimming: 0 bases; J trimming: 3 bases; junction bases outside the gene matches: 5. Germline V gene sequence: CDR1 MNHEY, CDR2 SMNVEV (reference sequence). CDR3 length: 15 residues. Primers for the PCR totalled 60 Vbeta and 13 Jbeta. Libraries were prepared by immunoSEQ multiplex PCR; TCRdb keeps only in-frame clonotypes and omits some of them. The sample lists about 190,000 clones, about 81% occurring once. The genes are TRBV27 and TRBJ2-7; TRBD1 agrees at 7 bases. This TCR derives from a woman under 30 in good health and CMV-seronegative. The sample consisted of PBMCs. The CDR3 sequence is CASSLSGTAIYEQYF. The CDR3 DNA reads as TGTGCCAGCAGTTTATCGGGGACAGCTATCTACGAGCAGTACTTC.